This passage covers 22 T cell receptor beta chains from one sample sequenced in a study of regulatory T cells in long-lasting Graves disease. Time point described: newly diagnosed GD, antithyroid drugs for less than 3 months. The TCR library was made from RNA that had been extracted from PBMCs in TRIzol. To make TCR beta libraries, researchers used iRepertoire HTBI primers and Arm-PCR of CDR3 regions. TCRdb processed the multiplex PCR reads anew with MiXCR; each CDR3 protein has one entry. The repertoire holds fewer than 350,000 distinct CDR3 sequences, with 15% to 20% as singletons. The material sequenced was peripheral blood mononuclear cells (PBMCs), taken at new diagnosis, from a patient treated with antithyroid drugs. These receptors were collected from a female donor with Graves disease.

The genes are TRBV12-3 or TRBV12-4 and TRBJ2-7; TRBD2 might be the D (6 bases). V gave up 6 bases and J gave up 7 bases, with 16 bases separating them. The CDR3 sequence is 13 residues long. As DNA, the CDR3 is TGTGCCAGCAGGGCTAGCGCCTCTAGGGAGCAGTACTTC. This encodes CASRASASREQYF.

The CDR3 bases are TGCGCCAGCAGGACGCAAGAGACCCAGTACTTC. It is translated as CASRTQETQYF. The rearrangement joins TRBV5-1 to TRBJ2-5, with D hard to call. V was pared by 5 bases and J by 2 bases, with 4 bases between. This CDR3 is 11 amino acids long. Germline assignment: CDR1 SGHRS and CDR2 YFSETQ. The full variable domain, with the rest looked up from reference TRBV5-1 and TRBJ2-5, is KAGVTQTPRYLIKTRGQQVTLSCSPISGHRSVSWYQQTPGQGLQFLFEYFSETQRNKGNFPGRFSGRQFSNSRSEMNVSTLELGDSALYLCASRTQETQYFGPGTRLLVL.

In its sample, this clonotype was seen many times. This chain joins TRBV29-1 and TRBJ2-1; D is undetermined. V dropped 6 bases and J dropped 6 bases, with 12 bases sitting between them. Per the germline V gene, CDR1 is SQVTM and CDR2 is ANQGSEA. This CDR3 has 12 residues. This CDR3 is CSVRPGPNEQFF. CDR3 in DNA: TGCAGCGTGAGACCGGGTCCCAATGAGCAGTTCTTC.

This clonotype occurred many times. The V and J genes are TRBV10-3 and TRBJ1-2, with D perhaps matching TRBD1 (6 bases). Germline CDR1 reads ENHRY; CDR2 reads SYGVKD. The CDR3 runs to 17 residues. Trimming left V 3 bases short and J 0 bases short, with 17 bases between. Here the CDR3 DNA reads TGTGCCATCAGTGACTTGGGCACGGGGGGCTCTAACTATGGCTACACCTTC. Translation: CAISDLGTGGSNYGYTF.

This clonotype was counted at least ten times. The rearrangement links TRBV27 to TRBJ2-3, with D unclear. V lost 5 bases to trimming and J lost 5 bases, with 14 bases between them. Germline V gene sequence: CDR1 MNHEY, CDR2 SMNVEV (reference sequence). There are 14 residues in the CDR3. The CDR3 here is CASSDTLGIDTQYF. CDR3 DNA: TGTGCCAGCAGTGATACTCTGGGGATAGATACGCAGTATTTT.

The chain employs TRBV12-3 or TRBV12-4 and TRBJ1-1; D gene uncertain. The CDR3 covers 14 residues. Trimming pared 4 bases from V and 11 bases from J, leaving 20 bases between. CDR3 protein: CASSSLRVQHTAFF. CDR3 DNA sequence: TGTGCCAGCAGTTCCCTAAGGGTCCAGCATACGGCTTTCTTT.

This chain uses TRBV11-2 with TRBJ2-7, with 9 bases matching TRBD1. There are 14 residues in the CDR3. From germline, CDR1 is SGHAT and CDR2 FQNNGV. The V segment lost 0 bases and the J segment 3 bases; nucleotides outside the gene matches: 0. CDR3 protein: CASSLEDRGYEQYF. In nucleotides, the CDR3 is TGTGCCAGCAGCTTAGAGGACAGGGGCTACGAGCAGTACTTC.

V and J are TRBV6-1 and TRBJ1-2, with D uncertain. The CDR3 loop spans 13 amino acids. CDR1 MNHNS and CDR2 SASEGT come from the germline V gene. V shed 3 bases and J shed 3 bases, with 8 bases lying between them. The CDR3 DNA reads as TGTGCCAGCAGTGATGCCCGGTACTATGGCTACACCTTC. Its translation: CASSDARYYGYTF.

In its sample, this clonotype was seen many times. This sequence joins TRBV4-2 and TRBJ2-1; 12 bases are shared with TRBD2. The trim removed 6 bases at V and 0 bases at J, leaving 6 bases unmatched. In germline, CDR1 is LGHNA, CDR2 YNFKEQ. The CDR3 contains 17 residues. CDR3 bases: TGTGCCAGCAGTCATACTAGCGGGGGGAGCTCCTACAATGAGCAGTTCTTC. It encodes CASSHTSGGSSYNEQFF.

With regard to this clonotype: The CDR3 end shows no conserved phenylalanine or tryptophan, and so a read error is likely. The chain couples TRBV10-1 to TRBJ1-1; possible D gene TRBD1, 6 bases. The germline V gene has CDR1 WNHNN and CDR2 SYGVQD (reference sequence). Trimming stripped 0 bases from V and 0 bases from J, with 17 bases between. This CDR3 region has 18 residues. The CDR3 DNA is TGCGCCAGCAGTGAGTCGGCCCTTCTTGGGGGCTTGAACACTGAAGCTTTCTCT. It translates to CASSESALLGGLNTEAFS.

A word on this clonotype: Being one base from a much bigger clone, this may be a read error. This chain joins TRBV5-1 and TRBJ2-1; D might be TRBD1 (5 bases). CDR3 length: 13 amino acids. From germline, CDR1 is SGHRS and CDR2 YFSETQ. V shed 4 bases and J shed 10 bases, with 15 bases lying between them. CDR3 loop: CASSIGHTYEQFF. CDR3 bases: TGCGCCAGCAGCATCGGACACACCTACGAGCAGTTCTTC.

This clonotype was counted many times. The chain is built from TRBV6-1 and TRBJ1-5; tentative D call: TRBD1 (6 bases). This CDR3 comprises 16 residues. Trimming left V 6 bases short and J 1 base short, with 16 bases between. CDR1 and CDR2 (germline): MNHNS, SASEGT. CDR3 sequence: CASSPQGGRSNQPQHF. The CDR3 coding sequence is TGTGCCAGCAGCCCACAGGGAGGGAGAAGCAATCAGCCCCAGCATTTT.

This clonotype showed up many times. The chain carries TRBV6-1 and TRBJ1-1; D is unclear. CDR1 is MNHNS and CDR2 is SASEGT in the germline V gene. V lost 6 bases and J lost 1, with 6 bases in between. The CDR3 is 12 residues long. CDR3 amino acids: CASRDANTEAFF. As DNA, the CDR3 is TGTGCCAGCAGGGACGCGAACACTGAAGCTTTCTTT.

The sample holds many counts of this clonotype. This chain connects TRBV15 to TRBJ2-3; D not certain. This CDR3 contains 15 residues. Trimming stripped 0 bases from V and 0 bases from J, with 7 bases between. CDR1 is LNHNV and CDR2 is YYDKDF in the germline V gene (reference sequence). The CDR3 spells CATSRDPSSTDTQYF. The CDR3 DNA sequence: TGTGCCACCAGCAGAGACCCCTCTAGCACAGATACGCAGTATTTT.

This clonotype was picked up many times. This chain links TRBV6-1 with TRBJ2-5, with a weak D call TRBD2 (7 bases). Trimming removed 7 bases from V and 7 bases from J, with 16 bases in between. The germline V gene encodes CDR1 MNHNS and CDR2 SASEGT. This CDR3 has 13 residues. This chain's CDR3 is CASTLGGGGTQYF. The CDR3 DNA follows: TGTGCCAGCACCCTCGGGGGAGGGGGGACCCAGTACTTC.

This clonotype was counted between two and nine times. Since a much larger clone is just one base distant, this may be a read error. J is TRBJ1-1 and V is TRBV28, with D maybe TRBD1 (5 bases). The CDR3 runs 15 residues. Germline values: CDR1 MDHEN, CDR2 SYDVKM. This CDR3 is CARSLGGDPNTEAFF. CDR3 nucleotide sequence: TGTGCCCGCAGTTTGGGAGGGGACCCGAACACTGAAGCTTTCTTT.

Regarding this clonotype: With only one base between it and a far larger clone, this is likely a read error. The rearrangement uses TRBV19 and TRBJ2-3; 7 bases match TRBD1. Judging by the DNA end, TRBJ1-1 fits better; the J call may be wrong. This CDR3 is 13 amino acids long. Germline V gene sequence: CDR1 LNHDA, CDR2 SQIVND (reference sequence). CDR3 DNA sequence: TGTGCCAGTGACAGGGTACCAAACGCTGAAGCTTTCTTT. It is translated as CASDRVPNAEAFF.

In this sample, this clonotype turned up a few times. V usage is TRBV27 and J usage is TRBJ1-4; 12 nucleotides match TRBD1. The trim removed 8 bases at V and 10 bases at J, leaving 11 bases unmatched. CDR3 length: 15 amino acids. Looked up from germline, CDR1 is MNHEY and CDR2 is SMNVEV (reference sequence). The DNA of the CDR3 is TGTGCCAGCGGAGCTGCCGGGACAGGGGGCGGAAAACTGTTTTTT. This encodes CASGAAGTGGGKLFF.

V gene TRBV20-1 combines with J gene TRBJ1-1; tentatively, D is TRBD1 (5 bases). The CDR3 spans 14 residues. Germline V lookup: CDR1 DFQATT, CDR2 SNEGSKA (reference sequence). V shed 6 bases and J shed 1 base, with 15 bases lying between them. The CDR3 loop is CSAANGAPNTEAFF. The CDR3 coding sequence is TGCAGTGCAGCGAACGGGGCTCCGAACACTGAAGCTTTCTTT.

Many counts were recorded for this clonotype. The chain couples TRBV2 to TRBJ2-7; D perhaps matches TRBD1 (5 bases). This CDR3 contains 14 residues. From germline, CDR1 is SNHLY and CDR2 FYNNEI. Trimming left V 3 bases short and J 7 bases short, with 16 bases between. CDR3 sequence (DNA): TGTGCCAGCAGTGACAGGTTAGGGGATGTAGAGCAGTACTTC. Amino acid sequence: CASSDRLGDVEQYF.

The V gene is TRBV7-6, the J gene TRBJ2-7, with D possibly being TRBD1 (5 bases). The CDR3 runs to 14 residues. Trimming pared 4 bases from V and 5 bases from J, leaving 15 bases between. Germline V gene data show CDR1 as SGHVS and CDR2 as FNYEAQ. CDR3 nucleotides: TGTGCCAGCAGCTCCATCCAGGGTATCAACGAGCAGTACTTC. This encodes CASSSIQGINEQYF.

The table lists this clonotype with a count of one. A read error is the likely source, as a far larger clone sits one nucleotide away. Here the CDR3 reads CASRAVNTAELFF. The DNA of the CDR3 is TGTGCCAGCAGGGCAGTGAACACCGCGGAGCTGTTTTTT. This chain joins TRBV11-2 and TRBJ2-2; D uncertain. The CDR3 covers 13 residues. CDR1 and CDR2 (germline): SGHAT, FQNNGV.